Each of the 13 T cell receptor beta chains below was sequenced from the same sample in a study of beta chain features in type 1 diabetes. The study reverse transcribed the entire isolated RNA, so it sequenced expressed TCRB transcripts. Libraries were prepared by immunoSEQ multiplex PCR; TCRdb keeps only in-frame clonotypes and omits some of them. This table has approximately 330,000 clones, approximately 11% appearing once. The sample was naive CD4+ T cells from blood. These receptors all come from a woman aged 25 to 39 in good health.

This clone has a handful of counts. V usage is TRBV7-2 and J usage is TRBJ2-3, with TRBD2 matching 13 bases. The ends lost 5 bases at V and 6 bases at J; junction bases unmatched: 11. Germline CDR1 SGHTA, CDR2 FQGNSA. The CDR3 is 17 amino acids. The CDR3 DNA sequence: TGTGCCAGCAGCACACGCCGAGGGACTAGCGGGATTGATACGCAGTATTTT. It translates to CASSTRRGTSGIDTQYF.

The chain is built from TRBV27 and TRBJ2-5, with TRBD2 identical over 8 bases. The CDR3 contains 14 residues. V lost 4 bases to trimming and J lost 2 bases; unmatched junction nucleotides: 3. Looked up from germline, CDR1 is MNHEY and CDR2 is SMNVEV (reference sequence). The CDR3 loop reads CASSWAGGQETQYF. The DNA of the CDR3 is TGTGCCAGCAGTTGGGCGGGGGGACAAGAGACCCAGTACTTC.

The chain couples TRBV28 to TRBJ2-1; D might be TRBD1 (5 bases). CDR1 and CDR2 from the germline V gene are MDHEN and SYDVKM. The CDR3 is made up of 15 amino acids. V gave up 7 bases and J gave up 7 bases, with 20 bases separating them. The CDR3 DNA sequence: TGTGCCAGCACCTCGTACAGGTCCCCTAGGAATGAGCAGTTCTTC. It encodes CASTSYRSPRNEQFF. Full variable domain (remainder filled in from reference TRBV28 and TRBJ2-1): DVKVTQSSRYLVKRTGEKVFLECVQDMDHENMFWYRQDPGLGLRLIYFSYDVKMKEKGDIPEGYSVSREKKERFSLILESASTNQTSMYLCASTSYRSPRNEQFFGPGTRLTVL.

This clone has a handful of counts. The sample has other DNA sequences that encode this CDR3 too. V usage is TRBV29-1 and J usage is TRBJ1-5; 7 positions agree with TRBD1. Germline-derived CDR1 and CDR2 are SQVTM and ANQGSEA. V lost 3 bases, J lost 2 bases, and 10 bases stayed unmatched. There are 16 residues in the CDR3. The CDR3 sequence is CSVEQQGRIGNQPQHF. The CDR3 DNA reads as TGCAGCGTTGAGCAACAGGGGAGGATTGGCAATCAGCCCCAGCATTTT.

This chain joins TRBV21-1 and TRBJ2-5; TRBD2 is the table's D call, not checked against the DNA. Near its end, the DNA agrees better with TRBJ2-7, so the J call may be wrong. TRBV21-1 is reported as a pseudogene. This CDR3 spans 13 amino acids. The CDR3 loop reads CASSEGLSYEQYF. In DNA, the CDR3 is TGTGCCAGCAGCGAGGGACTCTCCTACGAGCAGTACTTC.

This clone was counted between two and nine times. The genes are TRBV30 and TRBJ2-7, with 11 bases fitting TRBD1. V lost 3 bases, J lost 2 bases, and 15 bases stayed unmatched. The CDR3 extends over 18 amino acids. Germline V lookup: CDR1 GTSNPN, CDR2 SVGIG (reference sequence). The CDR3 loop is CAWSGMGQWGQGAYEQYF. The CDR3 DNA reads as TGTGCCTGGAGCGGTATGGGTCAATGGGGACAGGGGGCCTACGAGCAGTACTTC.

CDR3 residues: CASSRDRINTGELFF. The CDR3 DNA sequence: TGCGCCAGCAGCCGGGACAGGATTAACACCGGGGAGCTGTTTTTT. This chain links TRBV5-1 with TRBJ2-2, with 8 positions matching TRBD1. The length of the CDR3 is 15 residues. Germline lookup yields CDR1 SGHRS and CDR2 YFSETQ. J was trimmed by 2 bases and V by 4 bases; bases with no gene match: 4.

The chain uses TRBV30 and TRBJ2-7, with 7 nucleotides matching TRBD2. Germline CDR1 reads GTSNPN; CDR2 reads SVGIG (reference sequence). The V gene end was trimmed by 2 bases and the J gene end by 6 bases; junction bases not matched to a gene: 10. The CDR3 consists of 14 residues. The DNA of the CDR3 is TGTGCCTGGAGTCCGATCCCAGGGAGGGTCGAGCAGTACTTC. Translating it yields CAWSPIPGRVEQYF.

This clone was picked up a small number of times. The chain links TRBV18 to TRBJ2-3; tentative D call: TRBD2 (5 bases). CDR3 size: 16 residues. V was shortened by 3 bases and J by 3 bases, with 16 bases between the two germline ends. Looked up from germline, CDR1 is KGHSH and CDR2 is LQKENI. The CDR3 loop reads CASSPSSGISTDTQYF. In DNA form, the CDR3 reads TGTGCCAGCTCACCGTCTTCCGGGATATCGACAGATACGCAGTATTTT.

This clone was counted a few times. In DNA, the CDR3 is TGCAGCGCCGGGACAGGGGGGAACACTGAAGCTTTCTTT. It translates to CSAGTGGNTEAFF. The chain joins TRBV29-1 to TRBJ1-1; TRBD1 agrees at 11 bases. CDR1 is SQVTM and CDR2 is ANQGSEA in the germline V gene. The CDR3 runs 13 residues. V shed 7 bases and J 1 base; nucleotides not matched to a gene: 2.

This clone was recorded a few times. The chain employs TRBV19 and TRBJ2-5; 7 positions agree with TRBD1. The CDR3 consists of 15 residues. CDR1 is LNHDA, CDR2 SQIVND, per germline (reference sequence). V was pared by 4 bases and J by 2 bases, with 7 bases of the junction left unmatched. This CDR3 reads CASSTGDRPQETQYF. The CDR3 nucleotides are TGTGCCAGTAGTACCGGGGACAGACCACAAGAGACCCAGTACTTC.

The chain uses TRBV7-8 and TRBJ2-5, with a possible D match to TRBD2 (6 bases). In germline, CDR1 is SGHVS, CDR2 FQNEAQ. The V end was cut by 5 bases, the J end by 4 bases, with 14 bases between. The CDR3 loop spans 14 amino acids. CDR3 residues: CASSVGTVPETQYF. CDR3 DNA sequence: TGTGCCAGCAGCGTAGGGACTGTGCCAGAGACCCAGTACTTC.

This clone was counted between two and nine times. The chain is built from TRBV6-5 and TRBJ2-1; 8 positions match TRBD2. The germline V gene encodes CDR1 MNHEY and CDR2 SVGAGI. Trimming removed 10 bases from V and 4 bases from J; junction bases left unmatched: 6. The CDR3 sequence is 13 residues long. DNA of the CDR3: TGTGCCACCCGGGGGGGACTGTACAATGAGCAGTTCTTC. This sequence encodes CATRGGLYNEQFF.